This record looks at one T cell receptor (beta chain) sequence and its context. Its antigen target is currently unknown. Qualities for individual bases were not recorded, and no much larger clone is one base off. The sample belongs to a study of shared clonotypes between healthy human individuals (dated by TCRdb to 2018 to 2021). As for the study more broadly: The cohort included three men and a couple of women between 18 and 49 years of age. Leukapheresis yielded between about 0.9 and 9.5 billion PBMCs per donor. To increase sequencing depth and limit assay-specific biases, TCR repertoire library preparation and sequencing were carried out by different laboratories using diverse techniques. For each donor, three plates each were used for CD4 naive and CD4 memory, two plates were used for CD8 naive, and one plate was used for CD8 memory. To estimate repertoire size and how much clonotypes are shared between individuals, the study performed deep sequencing of blood TCR repertoires from 4 to 6 healthy adults. Here is what the overall study found, with its caveats: Pairwise subsampling led to the expectation that sequencing depth would affect the degree of clonotype sharing among donors. Because the study included only a small number of donors, the genetic and exposure-history diversity represented was limited. Sampling was restricted to blood, and TCR repertoires in tissues likely differ from the TCR repertoires found in blood. Compared with non-shared clonotypes, clonotypes shared by all four sorted-subset donors had higher generation probabilities. Naive subsets generally had larger estimated clonotype richness than memory subsets. Sharing across several donors was observed for about 5% of naive CD4, around 3.5% of naive CD8, 2% to 2.5% of memory CD4, and roughly 0.43% of memory CD8 clonotypes. Even with the large sequencing depth, rarefaction of the sorted-subset datasets indicated that sequencing was incomplete.

Donors were healthy HIV-negative adults with no recently reported acute infections or vaccinations. Every donor was a Caucasian adult living in Nashville, Tennessee, USA. CD4+ T cells were enriched by magnetic negative selection; naive cells were then positively selected on CD45RA, and the negative fraction formed the memory subset. Blood was collected by leukapheresis, and PBMCs were isolated by Ficoll-Histopaque density gradient centrifugation and then cryopreserved in liquid nitrogen vapor phase. Analytical flow cytometry was used to check the purity and quantity of every magnetically sorted T cell population. Genomic DNA was isolated from each sorted fraction and quantified by UV absorbance on a Nanodrop 2000c. Reading the germline V gene (reference sequence) gives CDR1 SGHNT and CDR2 YYREEE. The junction shows trimming of 0 bases on V and 6 bases on J, and the gene matches do not reach 11 bases of it. The CDR3 sequence holds 16 residues, the cysteine and phenylalanine included. The DNA shown is the 48-base CDR3, in frame from base 1.

Using the deep immunoSEQ assay, multiplex PCR amplified TCR CDR3 regions from genomic DNA. Extracted genomic DNA from each cell subset was spread evenly across all wells of several immunoSEQ 96-well plates, with each plate serving as a replicate. Each replicate PCR for sorted subsets received approximately 200 ng genomic DNA, equal to roughly 30,000 T cell genomes. The purified libraries were quantified using a Qubit 3.0 fluorometer, sized with a Bioanalyzer 2100, and then quantified again using the KAPA Library Quantification kit. Every immunoSEQ 96-well plate was sequenced on a separate single-read 150-cycle Illumina NextSeq 550 flow cell. The paper's processing steps were these. Because only junctional sequences without quality scores were contained in the immunoSEQ output, filtering matching that applied to full-length reads could not be performed. To assign V/J genes and CDR3, sequences were annotated using PyIR, a Python wrapper for IgBLAST v1.9, with IMGT germline references. Reads were filtered out if the reads had weak V/J assignments (E-value above 1e-6), no CDR3, stop codons, out-of-frame junctions, or ambiguous translated residues. V3J clonotypes were defined as sequences sharing an identical inferred V gene, J gene, and CDR3 amino acid sequence. The percentage overlap between two repertoires was calculated by dividing the number of shared unique clonotypes by the size of the smaller repertoire. RTK rarefaction, the Chao1 estimator, and Recon v2.1 estimates of unobserved clonotypes were used to assess repertoire richness. Generation probabilities for all TCRbeta clonotypes obtained by the gDNA method from a handful of donors were computed using OLGA. The source is immuneACCESS, and TCRdb retained only in-frame sequences with V and J called. Part of the clones is not carried over; for the studies checked, unresolved V genes explain less than half of this, and the remainder is unexplained. That table gives V, J and clone size, and the DNA gave D and trimming. This sample is represented by 2.5 million or so clones; approximately 92% of them were singletons. The top ten hold over 0.12% of the sample.

The TCR was taken from a man between 18 and 35 years old in good health. Material: naive CD4+ T cells sorted from blood. The meaning of the sample's cell subset or site label: CD45RA+ positively selected. In this chain, TRBV5-4 is recombined with TRBJ2-7; 8 bases in the junction line up with TRBD2. The bases are TGTGCCAGCAGCTTGGTTGGGTCTGGCCTAGCGGGCGAGCAGTACTTC. Protein translation: CASSLVGSGLAGEQYF.